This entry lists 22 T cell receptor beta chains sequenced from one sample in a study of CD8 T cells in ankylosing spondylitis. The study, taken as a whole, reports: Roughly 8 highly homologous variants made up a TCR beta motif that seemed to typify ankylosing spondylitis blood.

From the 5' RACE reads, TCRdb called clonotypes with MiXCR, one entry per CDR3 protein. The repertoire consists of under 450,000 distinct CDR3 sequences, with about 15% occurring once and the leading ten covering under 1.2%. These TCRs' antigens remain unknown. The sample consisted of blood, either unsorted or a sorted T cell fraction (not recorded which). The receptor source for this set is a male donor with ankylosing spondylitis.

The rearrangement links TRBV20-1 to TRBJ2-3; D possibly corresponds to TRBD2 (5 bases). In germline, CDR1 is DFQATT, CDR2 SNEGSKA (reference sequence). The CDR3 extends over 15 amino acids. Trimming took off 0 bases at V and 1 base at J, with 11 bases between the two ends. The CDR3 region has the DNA TGCAGTGCTAGAGATTCGGGGTGGGGCACAGATACGCAGTATTTT. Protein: CSARDSGWGTDTQYF.

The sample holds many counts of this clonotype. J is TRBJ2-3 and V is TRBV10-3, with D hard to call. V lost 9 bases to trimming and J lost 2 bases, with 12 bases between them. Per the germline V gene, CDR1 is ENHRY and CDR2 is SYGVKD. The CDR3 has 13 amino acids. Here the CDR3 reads CAIYSRPTDTQYF. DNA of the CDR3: TGTGCCATATACAGTCGGCCCACAGATACGCAGTATTTT.

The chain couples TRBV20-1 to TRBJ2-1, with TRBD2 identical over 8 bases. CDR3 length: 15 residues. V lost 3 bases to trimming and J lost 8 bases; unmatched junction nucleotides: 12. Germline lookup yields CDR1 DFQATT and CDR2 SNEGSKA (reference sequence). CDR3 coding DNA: TGCAGTGCTAGGTTGCGGGGGGCCTTGGGCGATGAGCAGTTCTTC. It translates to CSARLRGALGDEQFF.

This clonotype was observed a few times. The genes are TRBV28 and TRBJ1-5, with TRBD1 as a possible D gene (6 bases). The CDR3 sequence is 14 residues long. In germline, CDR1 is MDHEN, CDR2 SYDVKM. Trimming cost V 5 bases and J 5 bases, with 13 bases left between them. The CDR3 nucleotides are TGTGCCAGCAGTAAACAGGGATTCGATCAGCCCCAGCATTTT. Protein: CASSKQGFDQPQHF.

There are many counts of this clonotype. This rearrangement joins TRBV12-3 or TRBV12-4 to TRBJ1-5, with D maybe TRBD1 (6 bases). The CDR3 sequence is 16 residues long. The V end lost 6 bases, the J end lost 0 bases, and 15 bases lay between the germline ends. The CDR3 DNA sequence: TGTGCCAGCAGCCTCCGGACAGATTATAGCAATCAGCCCCAGCATTTT. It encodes CASSLRTDYSNQPQHF.

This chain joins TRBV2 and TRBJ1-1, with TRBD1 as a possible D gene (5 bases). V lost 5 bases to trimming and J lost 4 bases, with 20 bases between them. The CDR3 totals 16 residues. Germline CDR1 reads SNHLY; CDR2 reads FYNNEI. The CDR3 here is CASSPLEGSSSTEAFF. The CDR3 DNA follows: TGTGCCAGCAGTCCCCTTGAGGGGAGCAGTAGCACTGAAGCTTTCTTT.

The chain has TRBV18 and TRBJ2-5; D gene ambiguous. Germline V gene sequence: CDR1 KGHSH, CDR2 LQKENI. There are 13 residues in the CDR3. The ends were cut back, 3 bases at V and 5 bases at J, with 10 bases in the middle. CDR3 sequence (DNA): TGTGCCAGCTCACCGCCTCTTAGCGAGACCCAGTACTTC. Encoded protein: CASSPPLSETQYF.

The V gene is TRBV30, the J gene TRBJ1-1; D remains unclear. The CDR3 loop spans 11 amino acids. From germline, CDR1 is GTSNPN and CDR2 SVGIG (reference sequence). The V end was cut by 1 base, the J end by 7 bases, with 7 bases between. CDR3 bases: TGTGCCTGGAGTGCCCGCCGTGAAGCTTTCTTT. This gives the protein CAWSARREAFF.

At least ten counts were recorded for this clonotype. The CDR3 sequence is CASSLMGGTPYNEQFF. CDR3 DNA sequence: TGTGCCAGCAGCTTAATGGGAGGGACGCCGTACAATGAGCAGTTCTTC. The chain uses TRBV7-3 and TRBJ2-1, with 7 positions matching TRBD2. Germline V CDR1 and CDR2: SGHTA, FQGTGA. V was pared by 1 base and J by 4 bases, with 7 bases of the junction left unmatched. This CDR3 has 16 residues.

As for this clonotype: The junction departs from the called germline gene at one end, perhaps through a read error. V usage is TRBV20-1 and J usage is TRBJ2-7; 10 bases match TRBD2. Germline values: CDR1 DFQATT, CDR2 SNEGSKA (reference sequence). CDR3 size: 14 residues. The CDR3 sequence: CSARGRAGGPRVHF. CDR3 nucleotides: TGCAGTGCTAGAGGTCGAGCGGGAGGGCCCCGAGTCCACTTC.

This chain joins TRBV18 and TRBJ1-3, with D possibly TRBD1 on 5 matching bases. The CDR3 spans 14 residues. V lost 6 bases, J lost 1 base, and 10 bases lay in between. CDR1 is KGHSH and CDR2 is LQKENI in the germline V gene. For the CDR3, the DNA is TGTGCCAGCTCGGCTGAGGGGTCTGGAAACACCATATATTTT. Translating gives CASSAEGSGNTIYF.

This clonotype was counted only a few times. Here the CDR3 DNA reads TGCGCCAGCAGCCAAGACCGACTCAACACCGGGGAGCTGTTTTTT. Amino acid sequence: CASSQDRLNTGELFF. The V and J genes are TRBV4-1 and TRBJ2-2; D call uncertain. Trimming took off 0 bases at V and 2 bases at J, with 7 bases between the two ends. Germline CDR1 reads MGHRA; CDR2 reads YSYEKL. The CDR3 is 15 residues long.

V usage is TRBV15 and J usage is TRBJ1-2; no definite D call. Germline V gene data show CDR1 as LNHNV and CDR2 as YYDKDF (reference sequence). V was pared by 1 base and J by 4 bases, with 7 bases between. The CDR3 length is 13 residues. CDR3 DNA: TGTGCCACCAGCAGAGGGGAAGGCTATGGCTACACCTTC. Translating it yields CATSRGEGYGYTF.

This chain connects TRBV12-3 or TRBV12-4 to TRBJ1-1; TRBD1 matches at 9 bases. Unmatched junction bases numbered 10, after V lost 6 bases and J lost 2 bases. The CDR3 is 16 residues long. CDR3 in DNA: TGTGCCAGCAGCGACACACCGGGACAGGGAAACACTGAAGCTTTCTTT. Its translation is CASSDTPGQGNTEAFF.

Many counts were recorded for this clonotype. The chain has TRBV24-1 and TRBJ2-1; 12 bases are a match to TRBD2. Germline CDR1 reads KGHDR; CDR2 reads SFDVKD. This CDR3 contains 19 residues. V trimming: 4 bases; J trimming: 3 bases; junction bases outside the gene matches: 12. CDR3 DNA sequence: TGTGCCACCAGTGACCGTCCTAGCGGGAGGGCCTTTCGCTACAATGAGCAGTTCTTC. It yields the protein CATSDRPSGRAFRYNEQFF.

CDR3 bases: TGCGCCAGCAGCCTTACTAGCGGGGGGACGAGCTCCTACAATGAGCAGTTCTTC. Translation: CASSLTSGGTSSYNEQFF. The chain recombines TRBV5-1 with TRBJ2-1, with TRBD2 matching over 12 bases. Losses at the gene ends were 4 bases for V and 0 bases for J; bases not matched to a gene: 8. This CDR3 region has 18 residues. The germline V gene has CDR1 SGHRS and CDR2 YFSETQ.

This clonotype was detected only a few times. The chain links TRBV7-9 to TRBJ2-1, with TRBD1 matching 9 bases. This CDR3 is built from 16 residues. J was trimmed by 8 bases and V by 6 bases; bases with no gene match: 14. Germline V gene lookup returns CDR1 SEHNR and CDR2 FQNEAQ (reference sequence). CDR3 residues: CASRDRGPKPLDEQFF. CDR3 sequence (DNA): TGTGCCAGCAGGGACAGGGGCCCTAAACCCCTCGATGAGCAGTTCTTC.

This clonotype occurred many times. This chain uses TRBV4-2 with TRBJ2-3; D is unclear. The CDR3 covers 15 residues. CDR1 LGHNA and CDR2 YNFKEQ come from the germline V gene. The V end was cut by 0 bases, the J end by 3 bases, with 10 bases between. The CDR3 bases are TGTGCCAGCAGCCAAGAGTCCCGGCCTACAGATACGCAGTATTTT. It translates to CASSQESRPTDTQYF.

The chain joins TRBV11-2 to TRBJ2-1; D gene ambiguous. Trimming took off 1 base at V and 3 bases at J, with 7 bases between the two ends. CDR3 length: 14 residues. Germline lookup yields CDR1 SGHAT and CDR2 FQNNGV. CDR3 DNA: TGTGCCAGCAGCTTAGGGCCGAGCTACAATGAGCAGTTCTTC. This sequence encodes CASSLGPSYNEQFF. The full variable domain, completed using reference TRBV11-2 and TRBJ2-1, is EAGVAQSPRYKIIEKRQSVAFWCNPISGHATLYWYQQILGQGPKLLIQFQNNGVVDDSQLPKDRFSAERLKGVDSTLKIQPAKLEDSAVYLCASSLGPSYNEQFFGPGTRLTVL.

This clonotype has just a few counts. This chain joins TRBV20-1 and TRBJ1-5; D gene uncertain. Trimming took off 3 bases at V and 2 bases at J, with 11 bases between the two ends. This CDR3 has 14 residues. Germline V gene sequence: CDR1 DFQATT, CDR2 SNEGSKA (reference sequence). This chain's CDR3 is CSASESSGNQPQHF. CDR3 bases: TGCAGTGCTAGTGAGTCGAGTGGCAATCAGCCCCAGCATTTT.

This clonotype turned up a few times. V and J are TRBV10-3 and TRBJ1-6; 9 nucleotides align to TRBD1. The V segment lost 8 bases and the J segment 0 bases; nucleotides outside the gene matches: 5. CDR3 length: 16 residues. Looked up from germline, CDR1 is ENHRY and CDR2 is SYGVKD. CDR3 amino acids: CAILGTGSSYNSPLHF. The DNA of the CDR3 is TGTGCCATCTTGGGGACAGGGAGCTCCTATAATTCACCCCTCCACTTT.

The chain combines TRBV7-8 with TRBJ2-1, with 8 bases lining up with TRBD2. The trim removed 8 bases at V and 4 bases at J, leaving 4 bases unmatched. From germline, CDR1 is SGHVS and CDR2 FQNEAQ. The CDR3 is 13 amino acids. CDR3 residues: CASLAGPYNEQFF. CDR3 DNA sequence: TGTGCCAGCCTAGCGGGCCCGTACAATGAGCAGTTCTTC.